This TCR beta chain was recorded in a study of cytomegalovirus exposure and HLA in healthy donors. The PCR had 60 Vbeta and 13 Jbeta primers. Only in-frame clones appear in the TCRdb table, and some are missing; sequencing was by immunoSEQ multiplex PCR. The sample carries about 190,000 clones, around four fifths recorded once. The V gene lost 6 bases and the J gene lost 4 bases, with 9 bases spanning the gap. Germline V gene lookup returns CDR1 ENHRY and CDR2 SYGVKD. The CDR3 extends over 13 amino acids. Sequencing was performed on PBMCs. V usage is TRBV10-3 and J usage is TRBJ1-4, with D perhaps TRBD1 (6 bases). This sequence was found in a man aged 40-55 years in good health and CMV-seropositive. CDR3 sequence: CAISGQSNEKLFF. The DNA of the CDR3 is TGTGCCATCAGCGGACAGAGTAATGAAAAACTGTTTTTT.